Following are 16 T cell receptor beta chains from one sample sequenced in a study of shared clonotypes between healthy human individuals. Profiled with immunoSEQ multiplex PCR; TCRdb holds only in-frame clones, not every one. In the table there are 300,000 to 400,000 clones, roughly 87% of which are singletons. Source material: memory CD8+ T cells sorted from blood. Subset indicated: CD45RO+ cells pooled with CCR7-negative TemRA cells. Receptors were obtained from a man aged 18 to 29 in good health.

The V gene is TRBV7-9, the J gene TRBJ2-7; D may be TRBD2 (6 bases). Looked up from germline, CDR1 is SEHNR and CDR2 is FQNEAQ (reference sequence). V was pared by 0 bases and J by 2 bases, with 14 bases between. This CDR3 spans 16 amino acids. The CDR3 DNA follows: TGTGCCAGCAGCTTAGCCCGACTAGGGCGAACCTACGAGCAGTACTTC. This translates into CASSLARLGRTYEQYF.

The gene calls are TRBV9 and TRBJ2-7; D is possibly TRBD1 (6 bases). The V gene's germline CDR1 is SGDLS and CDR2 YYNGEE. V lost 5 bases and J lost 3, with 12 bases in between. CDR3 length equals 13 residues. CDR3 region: CASSQGQNYEQYF. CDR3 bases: TGTGCCAGCAGTCAAGGACAGAACTACGAGCAGTACTTC.

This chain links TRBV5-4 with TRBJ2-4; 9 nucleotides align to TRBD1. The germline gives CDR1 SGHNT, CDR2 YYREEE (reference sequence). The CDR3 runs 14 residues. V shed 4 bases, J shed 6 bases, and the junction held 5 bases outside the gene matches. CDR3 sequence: CASSVGTGRNIQYF. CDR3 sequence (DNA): TGTGCCAGCAGCGTTGGGACAGGGCGAAACATTCAGTACTTC.

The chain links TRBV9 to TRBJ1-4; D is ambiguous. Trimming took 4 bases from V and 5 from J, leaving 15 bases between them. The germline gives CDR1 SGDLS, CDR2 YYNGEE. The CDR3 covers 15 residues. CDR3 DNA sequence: TGTGCCAGCAGCACCCAAGGCATCTCCAATGAAAAACTGTTTTTT. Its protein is CASSTQGISNEKLFF.

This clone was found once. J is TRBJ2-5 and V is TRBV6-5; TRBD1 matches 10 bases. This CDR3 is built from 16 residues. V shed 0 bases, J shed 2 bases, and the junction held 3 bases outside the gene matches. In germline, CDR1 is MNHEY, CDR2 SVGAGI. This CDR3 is CASSYSKGQGQETQYF. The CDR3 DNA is TGTGCCAGCAGTTACTCGAAGGGACAGGGGCAAGAGACCCAGTACTTC.

The DNA for the CDR3 is TGTGCCAGCAGCTTATTTGGGACGCAGAACACTGAAGCTTTCTTT. Protein product: CASSLFGTQNTEAFF. The V gene is TRBV5-5, the J gene TRBJ1-1, with D tentatively TRBD1 (5 bases). CDR3 size: 15 residues. V lost 2 bases to trimming and J lost 1 base, with 12 bases between them. CDR1 SGHKS and CDR2 YYEKEE come from the germline V gene (reference sequence).

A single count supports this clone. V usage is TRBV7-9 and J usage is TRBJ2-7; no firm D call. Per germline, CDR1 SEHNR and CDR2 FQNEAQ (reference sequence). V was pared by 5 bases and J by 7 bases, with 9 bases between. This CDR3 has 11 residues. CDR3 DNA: TGTGCCAGCAGCCCCGGCTGGGAGCAGTACTTC. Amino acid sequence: CASSPGWEQYF. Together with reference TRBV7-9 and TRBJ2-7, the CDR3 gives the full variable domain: DTGVSQNPRHKITKRGQNVTFRCDPISEHNRLYWYRQTLGQGPEFLTYFQNEAQLEKSRLLSDRFSAERPKGSFSTLEIQRTEQGDSAMYLCASSPGWEQYFGPGTRLTVT.

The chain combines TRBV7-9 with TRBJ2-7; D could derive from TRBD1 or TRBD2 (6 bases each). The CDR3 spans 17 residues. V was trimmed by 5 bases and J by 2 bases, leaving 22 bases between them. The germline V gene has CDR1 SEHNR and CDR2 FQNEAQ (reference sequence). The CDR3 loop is CASSRTGDPGAAYEQYF. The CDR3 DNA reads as TGTGCCAGCAGCCGAACGGGGGATCCAGGGGCTGCCTACGAGCAGTACTTC.

CDR3 region: CASSFKPGTGPEQYF. Written as DNA, the CDR3 is TGCGCCAGCAGCTTCAAACCGGGGACAGGGCCCGAGCAGTACTTC. The chain uses TRBV5-1 and TRBJ2-7, with 9 bases aligning to TRBD1. In germline, CDR1 is SGHRS, CDR2 YFSETQ. The CDR3 loop spans 15 amino acids. Trimming at V came to 2 bases and at J to 6 bases, leaving 9 bases not matched to a gene.

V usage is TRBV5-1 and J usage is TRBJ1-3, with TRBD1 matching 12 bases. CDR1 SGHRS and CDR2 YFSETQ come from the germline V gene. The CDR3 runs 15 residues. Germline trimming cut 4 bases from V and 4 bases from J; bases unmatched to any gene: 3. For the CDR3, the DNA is TGCGCCAGCAGCACCGGGACAGGGGGCGGAAACACCATATATTTT. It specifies CASSTGTGGGNTIYF.

This CDR3 is CASSPSARGGTDTQYF. The CDR3 DNA reads as TGTGCCAGCAGCCCCTCCGCCCGGGGGGGCACAGATACGCAGTATTTT. V gene TRBV9 combines with J gene TRBJ2-3, with 7 bases matching TRBD2. The CDR3 sequence is 16 residues long. Germline CDR1 reads SGDLS; CDR2 reads YYNGEE. J gave up 1 base and V 4 bases, and 9 bases lay outside the gene matches.

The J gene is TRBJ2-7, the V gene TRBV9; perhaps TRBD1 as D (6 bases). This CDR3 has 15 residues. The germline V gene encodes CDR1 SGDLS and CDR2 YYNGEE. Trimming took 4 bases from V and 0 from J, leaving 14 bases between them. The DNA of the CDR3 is TGTGCCAGCAGCCCAAACTCAGGGGTCTCCTACGAGCAGTACTTC. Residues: CASSPNSGVSYEQYF.

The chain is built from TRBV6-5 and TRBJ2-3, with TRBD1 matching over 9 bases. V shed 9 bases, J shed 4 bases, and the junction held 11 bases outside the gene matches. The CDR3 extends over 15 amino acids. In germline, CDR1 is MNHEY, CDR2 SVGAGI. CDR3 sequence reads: CASFTGTGSPDTQYF. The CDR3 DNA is TGTGCCAGTTTTACCGGGACAGGGAGCCCAGATACGCAGTATTTT.

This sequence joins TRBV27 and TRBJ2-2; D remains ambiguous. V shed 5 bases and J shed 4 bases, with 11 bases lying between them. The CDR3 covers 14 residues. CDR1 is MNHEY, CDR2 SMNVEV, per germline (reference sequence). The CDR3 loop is CASSPSYLTGELFF. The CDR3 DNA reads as TGTGCCAGCAGTCCCAGTTATCTCACCGGGGAGCTGTTTTTT.

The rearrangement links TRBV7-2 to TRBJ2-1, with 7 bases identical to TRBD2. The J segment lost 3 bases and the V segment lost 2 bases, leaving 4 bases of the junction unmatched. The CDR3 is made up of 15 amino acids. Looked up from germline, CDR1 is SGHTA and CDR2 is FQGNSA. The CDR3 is CASSLPASGYNEQFF. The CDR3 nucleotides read TGTGCCAGCAGCTTACCCGCTAGCGGCTACAATGAGCAGTTCTTC. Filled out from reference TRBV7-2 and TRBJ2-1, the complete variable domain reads GAGVSQSPSNKVTEKGKDVELRCDPISGHTALYWYRQSLGQGLEFLIYFQGNSAPDKSGLPSDRFSAERTGGSVSTLTIQRTQQEDSAVYLCASSLPASGYNEQFFGPGTRLTVL.

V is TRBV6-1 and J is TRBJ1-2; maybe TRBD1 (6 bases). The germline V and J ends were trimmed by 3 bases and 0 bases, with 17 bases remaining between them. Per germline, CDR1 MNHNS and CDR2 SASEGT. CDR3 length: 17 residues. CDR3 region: CASSDPAGALSNYGYTF. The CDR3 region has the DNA TGTGCCAGCAGTGATCCGGCAGGGGCCCTCTCTAACTATGGCTACACCTTC.